A single sample is the source of the 21 T cell receptor beta chains below, sequenced in a study of OX40 agonist ivuxolimab in advanced cancers. The table came from immunoSEQ multiplex PCR; TCRdb's copy has only in-frame clones and leaves some out. The sample records about 31,000 clones, approximately 87% being singletons. The specimen was CD4+ or CD8+ T cells sorted from blood, collected in a trial of the OX40 agonist ivuxolimab. The receptors here all came from an adult with an advanced solid tumor such as melanoma, head and neck, liver or kidney cancer.

The chain links TRBV6-1 to TRBJ1-1; no firm D call. V was trimmed by 6 bases and J by 0 bases, leaving 5 bases between them. Germline assignment: CDR1 MNHNS and CDR2 SASEGT. This CDR3 comprises 12 residues. The CDR3 loop reads CASREMNTEAFF. For the CDR3, the DNA is TGTGCCAGCAGGGAGATGAACACTGAAGCTTTCTTT.

The chain employs TRBV28 and TRBJ2-5, with 12 nucleotides matching TRBD2. The CDR3 extends over 17 amino acids. Germline V gene data show CDR1 as MDHEN and CDR2 as SYDVKM. V gave up 5 bases and J gave up 2 bases; unmatched junction bases: 9. For the CDR3, the DNA is TGTGCCAGCAGTAAGGGGCTAGCGGGGGGGAGGCAAGAGACCCAGTACTTC. Amino acid sequence: CASSKGLAGGRQETQYF.

This sequence joins TRBV15 and TRBJ2-2, with D hard to call. CDR1 is LNHNV, CDR2 YYDKDF, per germline (reference sequence). V was cut by 8 bases and J by 6 bases, with 10 bases left in between. This CDR3 region has 12 residues. The CDR3 DNA reads as TGTGCCACCGCCACTGGGTCCGGGGAGCTGTTTTTT. It translates to CATATGSGELFF. Complete variable domain (other parts from reference TRBV15 and TRBJ2-2): DAMVIQNPRYQVTQFGKPVTLSCSQTLNHNVMYWYQQKSSQAPKLLFHYYDKDFNNEADTPDNFQSRRPNTSFCFLDIRSPGLGDTAMYLCATATGSGELFFGEGSRLTVL.

This clone was recorded only once. For the CDR3, the DNA is TGTGCCAGTAGTTTCTCAGGACTAGCGGGGGCCTCCTACGAGCAGTACTTC. Its protein product is CASSFSGLAGASYEQYF. V usage is TRBV19 and J usage is TRBJ2-7; 13 nucleotides line up with TRBD2. CDR1 and CDR2 from the germline V gene are LNHDA and SQIVND (reference sequence). The CDR3 has 17 residues. V trimming: 5 bases; J trimming: 0 bases; junction bases outside the gene matches: 7.

V is TRBV4-1 and J is TRBJ2-5; 9 bases match TRBD2. The CDR3 covers 16 residues. The germline V gene encodes CDR1 MGHRA and CDR2 YSYEKL. Trimming cost V 3 bases and J 9 bases; bases outside gene matches: 14. The DNA of the CDR3 is TGCGCCAGCAGCCAGAGTGCCGGGACTAGCAGCCGGGCCCAGTACTTC. Translation gives CASSQSAGTSSRAQYF.

In DNA form, the CDR3 reads TGTGCCAGCAGCCTACAGGGGTTTAACTATGGCTACACCTTC. Its translation is CASSLQGFNYGYTF. V is TRBV9 and J is TRBJ1-2; 7 bases line up with TRBD1. Germline lookup yields CDR1 SGDLS and CDR2 YYNGEE. V shed 4 bases and J 1 base; nucleotides not matched to a gene: 4. CDR3 length equals 14 residues. The full variable domain, its missing parts supplied by reference TRBV9 and TRBJ1-2, is DSGVTQTPKHLITATGQRVTLRCSPRSGDLSVYWYQQSLDQGLQFLIQYYNGEERAKGNILERFSAQQFPDLHSELNLSSLELGDSALYFCASSLQGFNYGYTFGSGTRLTVV.

This clone was found once. The V gene is TRBV29-1, the J gene TRBJ2-2, with unresolved D. The germline V gene encodes CDR1 SQVTM and CDR2 ANQGSEA. The CDR3 totals 12 residues. Trimming removed 3 bases at V and 5 bases at J, with 7 bases between. CDR3 DNA: TGCAGCGTTGACAGCGCTACCGGGGAGCTGTTTTTT. Translated: CSVDSATGELFF.

The J gene is TRBJ2-1, the V gene TRBV6-1; 7 bases are shared with TRBD1. CDR1 and CDR2 from the germline V gene are MNHNS and SASEGT. After removal of 7 bases from V and 10 bases from J, the junction contained 7 bases not matched to a gene. The CDR3 consists of 12 residues. The CDR3 loop is CASKGAQAEQFF. CDR3 coding DNA: TGTGCCAGCAAGGGGGCGCAGGCAGAGCAGTTCTTC.

V usage is TRBV5-4 and J usage is TRBJ2-1; 12 bases are a match to TRBD2. The CDR3 contains 15 residues. With V trimmed by 3 bases and J by 10 bases, 8 bases remained unmatched. Germline V gene lookup returns CDR1 SGHNT and CDR2 YYREEE (reference sequence). The DNA for the CDR3 is TGTGCCAGCAGCTCACGACTAGCGGGGGACGGAGAGCAGTTCTTC. Translating gives CASSSRLAGDGEQFF.

The chain has TRBV7-7 and TRBJ2-7; 7 bases agree with TRBD1. The CDR3 is 13 amino acids. Per the germline V gene, CDR1 is SSHAT and CDR2 is FNYEAQ (reference sequence). CDR3: CASSTGVRYEQYF. CDR3 bases: TGTGCTAGTTCAACAGGGGTCCGGTACGAGCAGTACTTC. The whole variable domain, remainder taken from reference TRBV7-7 and TRBJ2-7, is GAGVSQSPRYKVTKRGQDVTLRCDPISSHATLYWYQQALGQGPEFLTYFNYEAQPDKSGLPSDRFSAERPEGSISTLTIQRTEQRDSAMYRCASSTGVRYEQYFGPGTRLTVT.

In this sample, this clone turned up many times. The gene calls are TRBV25-1 and TRBJ1-4; no firm D call. V was clipped by 1 base and J by 9 bases, with 12 bases between them. The CDR3 totals 14 residues. Germline CDR1 MGHDK, CDR2 SYGVNS. The CDR3 bases are TGTGCCAGCAGTGAATTTGCAGGCCAACAAAAACTGTTTTTT. This codes for CASSEFAGQQKLFF.

The chain uses TRBV9 and TRBJ1-1; TRBD1 agrees at 7 bases. V lost 0 bases, J lost 4 bases, and 12 bases stayed unmatched. This CDR3 region has 17 residues. The germline V gene has CDR1 SGDLS and CDR2 YYNGEE. CDR3 sequence (DNA): TGTGCCAGCAGCGTAGGAGATCATATGAGGGACAGCACTGAAGCTTTCTTT. It translates to CASSVGDHMRDSTEAFF. The full variable domain, in which reference TRBV9 and TRBJ1-1 provide the parts outside the CDR3, is DSGVTQTPKHLITATGQRVTLRCSPRSGDLSVYWYQQSLDQGLQFLIQYYNGEERAKGNILERFSAQQFPDLHSELNLSSLELGDSALYFCASSVGDHMRDSTEAFFGQGTRLTVV.

This chain joins TRBV1 and TRBJ1-2. TRBV1 is labeled a pseudogene. The CDR3 extends over 18 amino acids. CDR3: CTSPYLLRNRGPKDGYTF. CDR3 DNA: TGCACCAGCCCGTACTTACTGAGGAACCGGGGACCTAAGGATGGCTACACCTTC.

The rearrangement links TRBV15 to TRBJ2-7, with TRBD1 identical over 8 bases. In germline, CDR1 is LNHNV, CDR2 YYDKDF (reference sequence). The CDR3 runs to 16 residues. Trimming took 5 bases from V and 3 from J; bases not matched to a gene: 12. As DNA, the CDR3 is TGTGCCACCAGCCGGCCCTGGGACAGGCTAATCTACGAGCAGTACTTC. This encodes CATSRPWDRLIYEQYF.

This clone has only one observation. This chain connects TRBV7-9 to TRBJ1-5, with TRBD1 matching 9 bases. Trimming at V came to 5 bases and at J to 4 bases, leaving 3 bases not matched to a gene. CDR1 SEHNR and CDR2 FQNEAQ come from the germline V gene (reference sequence). The CDR3 runs 14 residues. For the CDR3, the DNA is TGTGCCAGCAGCCCAGACAGGGGGAATCAGCCCCAGCATTTT. Its translation: CASSPDRGNQPQHF.

J is TRBJ1-1 and V is TRBV28; D remains ambiguous. The CDR3 contains 14 residues. The V gene lost 2 bases and the J gene lost 4 bases, with 11 bases spanning the gap. The V gene's germline CDR1 is MDHEN and CDR2 SYDVKM. The CDR3: CASSLEREATEAFF. CDR3 in DNA: TGTGCCAGCAGTTTAGAGAGGGAGGCCACTGAAGCTTTCTTT.

The CDR3 coding sequence is TGTGCCAGTGGAGAACAGGAGGGGTGGACCAAAAACATTCAGTACTTC. Translated: CASGEQEGWTKNIQYF. The V and J genes are TRBV28 and TRBJ2-4, with D tentatively TRBD2 (6 bases). The CDR3 is 16 residues long. With 9 bases removed from V and 2 bases from J, the gap between germline ends came to 20 bases. Per germline, CDR1 MDHEN and CDR2 SYDVKM.

J is TRBJ1-6 and V is TRBV27; D is perhaps TRBD1 (5 bases). The CDR3 is made up of 12 amino acids. V lost 6 bases and J 9 bases, leaving 9 bases between the germline ends. CDR1 and CDR2 (germline): MNHEY, SMNVEV (reference sequence). CDR3 DNA: TGTGCCAGCAGCCCCAGGGCTTCACCCCTCCACTTT. It codes for CASSPRASPLHF.

CDR3 DNA: TGCGCCAGCAGCTATGGCCCGGGTTCCTACGAGCAGTACTTC. Translation: CASSYGPGSYEQYF. V is TRBV5-1 and J is TRBJ2-7; D is uncertain. CDR3 length: 14 residues. V lost 3 bases, J lost 1 base, and 11 bases lay in between. Germline V gene sequence: CDR1 SGHRS, CDR2 YFSETQ.

The rearrangement joins TRBV7-8 to TRBJ2-7, with D unresolved. V lost 6 bases to trimming and J lost 0 bases, with 9 bases between them. This CDR3 has 13 amino acids. Looked up from germline, CDR1 is SGHVS and CDR2 is FQNEAQ. The DNA of the CDR3 is TGTGCCAGCAGTGGCGGAATCTCCTACGAGCAGTACTTC. Translation gives CASSGGISYEQYF.

The J gene is TRBJ2-2, the V gene TRBV11-3, with 7 bases matching TRBD1. Trimming removed 1 base from V and 2 bases from J; junction bases left unmatched: 7. The germline CDR1 and CDR2 sequences are SGHNT and YENEEA. CDR3 length: 17 amino acids. The CDR3 nucleotides are TGTGCCAGCAGCTTAGGGGGGACAGACCTCAACACCGGGGAGCTGTTTTTT. This gives the protein CASSLGGTDLNTGELFF.